Listed below are T cell receptor beta chains from one sample, sequenced in a study of T cell repertoires in cytomegalovirus infection. TCRdb recomputed calls from the reads with MiXCR, one row per CDR3 protein. Altogether about 78,000 distinct CDR3 sequences are present, around 37% being singletons, with the ten largest covering roughly 93%. The antigens for these receptors are not known. The sequences come from CD8+ T cells from cultured PBMCs, collected from culture after CMV antigen stimulation. Receptor source: a human donor in good health (CMV status not recorded). Some clones in this sample may be carry-over from other donors' samples. Both conserved end residues are part of each CDR3. Fields, in order: J gene, D gene, V gene, clone size, CDR3 protein, CDR3 DNA. A D gene is named only where the DNA matches it firmly. For some rows the clone size is stated as once, few or many, or as a class when expanded; others skip it.

J gene: TRBJ2-7; D gene: NA; V gene: TRBV6-1; clone size: NA; CDR3 protein: CASSETGGSSYEKYF; CDR3 DNA: TGTGCCAGCAGTGAAACGGGCGGTAGCTCCTACGAGAAGTACTTC
J gene: TRBJ2-1; D gene: NA; V gene: TRBV4-3; clone size: NA; CDR3 protein: CASSQGGQLGINEQFF; CDR3 DNA: TGCGCCAGCAGCCAAGGGGGGCAGCTAGGCATCAATGAGCAGTTCTTC
J gene: TRBJ2-3; D gene: NA; V gene: TRBV7-2; clone size: many; CDR3 protein: CASSLVADTQYF; CDR3 DNA: TGTGCCAGCAGCTTAGTGGCAGATACGCAGTATTTT
J gene: TRBJ2-2; D gene: NA; V gene: TRBV28; clone size: few; CDR3 protein: CASSSHGELFF; CDR3 DNA: TGTGCCAGCAGTTCTCACGGGGAGCTGTTTTTT
J gene: TRBJ2-2; D gene: NA; V gene: TRBV19; clone size: NA; CDR3 protein: CASSPSSRRMWNTGELFF; CDR3 DNA: TGTGCCAGTAGTCCCTCGTCCAGAAGGATGTGGAACACCGGGGAGCTGTTTTTT
J gene: TRBJ2-7; D gene: NA; V gene: TRBV4-1; clone size: few; CDR3 protein: CASSPPGSSYEQYF; CDR3 DNA: TGCGCCAGCAGTCCCCCGGGTAGCTCCTACGAGCAGTACTTC
J gene: TRBJ2-1; D gene: TRBD1; V gene: TRBV29-1; clone size: NA; CDR3 protein: CSTEGQGAYNEQFF; CDR3 DNA: TGCAGCACTGAGGGACAGGGGGCTTACAATGAGCAGTTCTTC
J gene: TRBJ1-5; D gene: TRBD1; V gene: TRBV19; clone size: NA; CDR3 protein: CASSLDRAANQPQHF; CDR3 DNA: TGTGCCAGTAGTCTTGACAGGGCGGCGAATCAGCCCCAGCATTTT
J gene: TRBJ2-3; D gene: TRBD2; V gene: TRBV27; clone size: NA; CDR3 protein: CASSQLAREDTQYF; CDR3 DNA: TGTGCCAGCAGTCAACTAGCGCGGGAAGATACGCAGTATTTT
J gene: TRBJ2-7; D gene: TRBD1; V gene: TRBV11-1; clone size: few; CDR3 protein: CASSNSGTGADEQYF; CDR3 DNA: TGTGCCAGCAGCAACTCCGGGACAGGGGCAGACGAGCAGTACTTC
J gene: TRBJ1-5; D gene: NA; V gene: TRBV19; clone size: medium-sized; CDR3 protein: CASGSLHYSNQPQHF; CDR3 DNA: TGTGCCAGTGGCTCGTTGCATTATAGCAATCAGCCCCAGCATTTT
J gene: TRBJ2-2; D gene: TRBD1; V gene: TRBV10-3; clone size: few; CDR3 protein: CAISRTWGQGSGTGELFF; CDR3 DNA: TGTGCCATCAGTAGAACCTGGGGACAGGGCTCGGGCACCGGGGAGCTGTTTTTT
J gene: TRBJ1-2; D gene: NA; V gene: TRBV7-2; clone size: few; CDR3 protein: CASSGRTDGYTF; CDR3 DNA: TGTGCCAGCAGCGGACGAACGGATGGCTACACCTTC
J gene: TRBJ1-2; D gene: TRBD1; V gene: TRBV7-8; clone size: few; CDR3 protein: CASSLAGTVFYGYTF; CDR3 DNA: TGTGCCAGCAGCTTAGCGGGGACAGTATTCTATGGCTACACCTTC
J gene: TRBJ2-7; D gene: TRBD1; V gene: TRBV4-1; clone size: NA; CDR3 protein: CASSQQDRGSYEQYF; CDR3 DNA: TGCGCCAGCAGCCAACAGGACAGGGGCTCCTACGAGCAGTACTTC
J gene: TRBJ2-1; D gene: TRBD2; V gene: TRBV6-8; clone size: NA; CDR3 protein: CASSYSTTSGPINEQFF; CDR3 DNA: TGTGCCAGCAGTTACTCGACTACTAGCGGGCCTATCAATGAGCAGTTCTTC
J gene: TRBJ2-3; D gene: NA; V gene: TRBV4-3; clone size: NA; CDR3 protein: CASSQVPGESDTQYF; CDR3 DNA: TGCGCCAGCAGCCAAGTGCCAGGGGAGTCAGATACGCAGTATTTT
J gene: TRBJ2-1; D gene: TRBD2; V gene: TRBV28; clone size: few; CDR3 protein: CASFPAELAGGPVEQFF; CDR3 DNA: TGTGCCAGCTTCCCCGCTGAATTAGCGGGGGGCCCGGTTGAGCAGTTCTTC
J gene: TRBJ2-2; D gene: NA; V gene: TRBV7-9; clone size: few; CDR3 protein: CASALPGELFF; CDR3 DNA: TGTGCCAGCGCTCTCCCCGGGGAGCTGTTTTTT
J gene: TRBJ2-7; D gene: TRBD2; V gene: TRBV28; clone size: NA; CDR3 protein: CASTPGGRDYEQYF; CDR3 DNA: TGTGCCAGCACCCCGGGGGGGCGCGACTACGAGCAGTACTTC
J gene: TRBJ2-5; D gene: NA; V gene: TRBV4-1; clone size: many; CDR3 protein: CASSQDAQALRETQYF; CDR3 DNA: TGCGCCAGCAGCCAAGATGCGCAGGCTTTAAGAGAGACCCAGTACTTC
J gene: TRBJ1-5; D gene: NA; V gene: TRBV12-3/TRBV12-4; clone size: NA; CDR3 protein: CASSSTGPSQPQHF; CDR3 DNA: TGTGCCAGCAGCTCCACAGGTCCTTCTCAGCCCCAGCATTTT
J gene: TRBJ2-1; D gene: TRBD2; V gene: TRBV7-8; clone size: NA; CDR3 protein: CASSPRGGSYNEQFF; CDR3 DNA: TGTGCCAGCAGCCCTCGGGGGGGCTCCTACAATGAGCAGTTCTTC
J gene: TRBJ2-3; D gene: NA; V gene: TRBV12-3/TRBV12-4; clone size: NA; CDR3 protein: CASSQGSGGTDTQYF; CDR3 DNA: TGTGCCAGCAGCCAAGGGAGTGGGGGCACAGATACGCAGTATTTT
J gene: TRBJ1-5; D gene: NA; V gene: TRBV12-5; clone size: few; CDR3 protein: CASGLGGLNQPQHF; CDR3 DNA: TGTGCTAGTGGTTTGGGCGGCCTCAATCAGCCCCAGCATTTT
J gene: TRBJ2-2; D gene: NA; V gene: TRBV6-5; clone size: few; CDR3 protein: CASSFGTGELFF; CDR3 DNA: TGTGCCAGCAGTTTCGGGACCGGGGAGCTGTTTTTT
J gene: TRBJ2-2; D gene: TRBD2; V gene: TRBV7-9; clone size: NA; CDR3 protein: CASSDRGGTGELFF; CDR3 DNA: TGTGCCAGCAGCGACCGCGGGGGCACCGGGGAGCTGTTTTTT
J gene: TRBJ2-2; D gene: NA; V gene: TRBV2; clone size: NA; CDR3 protein: CASSRSPVPLTGELFF; CDR3 DNA: TGTGCCAGCAGTCGTTCGCCTGTCCCCCTCACCGGGGAGCTGTTTTTT
J gene: TRBJ2-3; D gene: NA; V gene: TRBV29-1; clone size: NA; CDR3 protein: CSVEWVGPRTDTQYF; CDR3 DNA: TGCAGCGTTGAATGGGTGGGGCCCAGGACAGATACGCAGTATTTT
J gene: TRBJ2-7; D gene: TRBD1; V gene: TRBV28; clone size: few; CDR3 protein: CASSRWGQGNEQYF; CDR3 DNA: TGTGCCAGCAGCCGTTGGGGACAGGGTAACGAGCAGTACTTC
J gene: TRBJ1-4; D gene: NA; V gene: TRBV5-1; clone size: many; CDR3 protein: CASSPWDSGREKLFF; CDR3 DNA: TGCGCCAGCAGCCCCTGGGACTCGGGCCGGGAAAAACTGTTTTTT
J gene: TRBJ1-1; D gene: TRBD1; V gene: TRBV14; clone size: NA; CDR3 protein: CASSQDLAGGGAAFF; CDR3 DNA: TGTGCCAGCAGCCAAGATCTTGCAGGGGGGGGAGCGGCTTTCTTT
J gene: TRBJ2-3; D gene: TRBD2; V gene: TRBV7-6; clone size: few; CDR3 protein: CASSRSGGDTDTQYF; CDR3 DNA: TGTGCCAGCAGCCGGAGTGGGGGGGACACAGATACGCAGTATTTT
J gene: TRBJ2-7; D gene: NA; V gene: TRBV28; clone size: NA; CDR3 protein: CASSSGPTGEQYF; CDR3 DNA: TGTGCCAGCAGTTCCGGCCCAACAGGCGAGCAGTACTTC
J gene: TRBJ2-7; D gene: NA; V gene: TRBV12-3/TRBV12-4; clone size: NA; CDR3 protein: CASSPTDLPFYEQYF; CDR3 DNA: TGTGCCAGCAGTCCAACCGACCTACCTTTCTACGAGCAGTACTTC
J gene: TRBJ1-1; D gene: TRBD1; V gene: TRBV7-2; clone size: NA; CDR3 protein: CASSFPGQGDAFF; CDR3 DNA: TGTGCCAGCAGCTTCCCCGGACAGGGAGACGCTTTCTTT
J gene: TRBJ2-5; D gene: NA; V gene: TRBV27; clone size: NA; CDR3 protein: CASSRGRSGVTQYF; CDR3 DNA: TGTGCCAGCAGTCGGGGGCGGTCGGGTGTGACCCAGTACTTC